A selection of T cell receptor beta chains follows, all from one sample in a study of spatial heterogeneity in lung cancer. TCRdb recomputed calls from the 5' RACE reads with MiXCR, one row per CDR3 protein. The data contain about 17,000 distinct CDR3 sequences, approximately 6.2% of them singletons. This sample comprised lung tumor tissue, obtained at surgery. Receptors originate from a male donor with early-stage non-small cell lung cancer. The CDR3 runs from the conserved cysteine through the conserved F or W. Each record gives: clone size, D gene, V gene, J gene, CDR3 DNA, CDR3 protein. A D gene is named only where the DNA matches it firmly. For some rows the clone size is stated as once, few or many, or as a class when expanded; others skip it.

-,-,TRBV9,TRBJ2-7,TGTGCCAGCACCCTTTCTCCCGTAGCTGGAGAGGGCGAGCAGTACTTC,CASTLSPVAGEGEQYF
many,TRBD1,TRBV5-6,TRBJ2-1,TGTGCCAGCGTACGACAGGGGGCGAGTGAGCAGTTCTTC,CASVRQGASEQFF
many,TRBD1,TRBV18,TRBJ2-7,TGTGCCAGCTCACCACCGGTGGGGACAGGTGGTGGGGAGCAGTACTTC,CASSPPVGTGGGEQYF
many,TRBD2,TRBV7-2,TRBJ2-2,TGTGCCAGCAGGCGGACTAGCGACTTCACCGGGGAGCTGTTTTTT,CASRRTSDFTGELFF
many,TRBD1,TRBV9,TRBJ2-2,TGTGCCAGCAGCGTAGGAGACAGGGGTCGGAACACCGGGGAGCTGTTTTTT,CASSVGDRGRNTGELFF
-,TRBD1,TRBV5-4,TRBJ1-2,TGTGCCAGCAGCACGGACAGGTCGGGTAACTATGGCTACACCTTC,CASSTDRSGNYGYTF
many,-,TRBV4-1,TRBJ2-7,TGCGCCAGCAGCCAAGAGTCATCGGGGAGCTCCTACGAGCAGTACTTC,CASSQESSGSSYEQYF
many,-,TRBV12-3/TRBV12-4,TRBJ1-4,TGTGCCAGCAGTTTAAAGCGGCAGCCTAATGAAAAACTGTTTTTT,CASSLKRQPNEKLFF
many,TRBD2,TRBV4-2,TRBJ2-7,TGTGCCAGCAGCCAAGATTCTACTAGCGGGGGGGCTTACGAGCAGTACTTC,CASSQDSTSGGAYEQYF
many,-,TRBV7-2,TRBJ1-5,TGTGCCAGCAGCTTTGAGCACAATCAGCCCCAGCATTTT,CASSFEHNQPQHF
many,-,TRBV20-1,TRBJ2-2,TGCAGTGCTCTAGCGAACACCGGGGAGCTGTTTTTT,CSALANTGELFF
-,-,TRBV7-9,TRBJ2-7,TGTGCCAGCAGTCGCTCGGGGCTCGACGAGCAGTACTTC,CASSRSGLDEQYF
few,TRBD2,TRBV24-1,TRBJ2-1,TGTGCCACCACGGCTTCTAGCGGGGGGGATGAGCAGTTCTTC,CATTASSGGDEQFF
many,-,TRBV7-2,TRBJ2-7,TGTGCCAGCAGCTTAGAGGCCGGGGTTAACTACGAGCAGTACTTC,CASSLEAGVNYEQYF
many,-,TRBV29-1,TRBJ2-7,TGCAGCGTTTCTCAGCCAGAGGGATCCTACGAGCAGTACTTC,CSVSQPEGSYEQYF
many,-,TRBV18,TRBJ1-1,TGTGCCAGCTCACCACAAGCAGCTTCGAACACTGAAGCTTTCTTT,CASSPQAASNTEAFF
many,TRBD1,TRBV5-5,TRBJ1-3,TGTGCCAGCAGCCTACAGGGGGAGGAACACACCATATATTTT,CASSLQGEEHTIYF
-,-,TRBV7-9,TRBJ1-5,TGTGCCAGCAGCTTAAGATCACAGCCCCAGCATTTT,CASSLRSQPQHF
many,TRBD1,TRBV20-1,TRBJ1-5,TGCAGTGCCGCCCCGGGAACAGGGGTTAATCAGCCCCAGCATTTT,CSAAPGTGVNQPQHF
many,TRBD1,TRBV27,TRBJ2-1,TGTGCCAGCAGTCCCTACAGGGGAATCTCCTACAATGAGCAGTTCTTC,CASSPYRGISYNEQFF
medium-sized,TRBD1,TRBV11-3,TRBJ2-3,TGTGCCAGCAGCCTTGGACAGGGAGCAGATACGCAGTATTTT,CASSLGQGADTQYF
many,-,TRBV12-3/TRBV12-4,TRBJ2-2,TGTGCCAGCAGTTTAGGGGGAGCGAGCGGGGAGCTGTTTTTT,CASSLGGASGELFF
many,-,TRBV11-2,TRBJ2-5,TGTGCCAGCAGCTTAGCTCGCTACGAGACCCAGTACTTC,CASSLARYETQYF
many,-,TRBV12-3/TRBV12-4,TRBJ1-5,TGTGCCAGCAGTCTCACCCAGGGACGCGGCAATCAGCCCCAGCATTTT,CASSLTQGRGNQPQHF
medium-sized,TRBD2,TRBV7-2,TRBJ2-5,TGTGCCAGCAGCTTTATAGCGGGGGGCGAGACCCAGTACTTC,CASSFIAGGETQYF
many,-,TRBV4-1,TRBJ2-5,TGCGCCAGCAGCCAAGGACAGGAAGAGACCCAGTACTTC,CASSQGQEETQYF